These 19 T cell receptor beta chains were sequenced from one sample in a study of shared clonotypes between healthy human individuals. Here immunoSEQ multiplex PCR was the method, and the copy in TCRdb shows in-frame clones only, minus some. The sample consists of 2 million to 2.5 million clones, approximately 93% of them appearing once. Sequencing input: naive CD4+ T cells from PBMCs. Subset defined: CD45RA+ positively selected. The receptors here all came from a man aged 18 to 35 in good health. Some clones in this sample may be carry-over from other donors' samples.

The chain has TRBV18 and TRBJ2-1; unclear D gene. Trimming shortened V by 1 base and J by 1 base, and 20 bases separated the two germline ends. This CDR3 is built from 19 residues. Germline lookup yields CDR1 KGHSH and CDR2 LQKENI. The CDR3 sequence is CASSPRLGQAEGSYNEQFF. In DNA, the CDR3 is TGTGCCAGCTCACCACGGTTAGGTCAAGCTGAAGGTTCCTACAATGAGCAGTTCTTC.

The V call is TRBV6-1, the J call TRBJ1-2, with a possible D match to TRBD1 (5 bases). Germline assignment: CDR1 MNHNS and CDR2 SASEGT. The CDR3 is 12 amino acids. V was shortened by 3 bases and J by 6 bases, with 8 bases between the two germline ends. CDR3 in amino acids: CASSDRVDGYTF. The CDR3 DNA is TGTGCCAGCAGTGACAGGGTGGATGGCTACACCTTC.

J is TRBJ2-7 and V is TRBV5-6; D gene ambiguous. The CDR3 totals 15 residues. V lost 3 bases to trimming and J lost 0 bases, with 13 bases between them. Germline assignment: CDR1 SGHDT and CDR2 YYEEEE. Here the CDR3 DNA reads TGTGCCAGCAGCTGGCGCGGTGTACTCTCCTACGAGCAGTACTTC. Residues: CASSWRGVLSYEQYF.

Here the CDR3 DNA reads TGTGCCAGCAGCTTAGGTAGGCGTGAGCAGTTCTTC. It encodes CASSLGRREQFF. This chain joins TRBV11-2 and TRBJ2-1; no definite D call. CDR1 and CDR2 (germline): SGHAT, FQNNGV. This CDR3 has 12 amino acids. The V gene lost 1 base and the J gene lost 9 bases, with 7 bases spanning the gap.

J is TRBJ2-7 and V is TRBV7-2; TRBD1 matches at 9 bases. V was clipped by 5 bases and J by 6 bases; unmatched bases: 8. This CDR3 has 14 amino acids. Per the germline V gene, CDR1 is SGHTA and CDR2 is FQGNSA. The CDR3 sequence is CASSPTGGGREQYF. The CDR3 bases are TGTGCCAGCAGCCCGACAGGGGGAGGACGCGAGCAGTACTTC. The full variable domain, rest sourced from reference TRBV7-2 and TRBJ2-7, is GAGVSQSPSNKVTEKGKDVELRCDPISGHTALYWYRQSLGQGLEFLIYFQGNSAPDKSGLPSDRFSAERTGGSVSTLTIQRTQQEDSAVYLCASSPTGGGREQYFGPGTRLTVT.

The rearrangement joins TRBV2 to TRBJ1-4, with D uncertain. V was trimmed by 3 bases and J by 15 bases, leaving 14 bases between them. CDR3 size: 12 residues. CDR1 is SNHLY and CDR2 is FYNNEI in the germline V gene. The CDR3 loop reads CASSERGSMVFF. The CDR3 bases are TGTGCCAGCAGTGAGAGAGGCTCGATGGTGTTTTTT.

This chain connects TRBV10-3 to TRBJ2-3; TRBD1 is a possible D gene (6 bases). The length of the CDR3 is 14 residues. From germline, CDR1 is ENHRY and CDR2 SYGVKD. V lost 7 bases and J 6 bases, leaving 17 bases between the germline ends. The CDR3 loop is CAITKGEGPDTQYF. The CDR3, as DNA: TGTGCCATCACTAAGGGGGAAGGCCCGGATACGCAGTATTTT.

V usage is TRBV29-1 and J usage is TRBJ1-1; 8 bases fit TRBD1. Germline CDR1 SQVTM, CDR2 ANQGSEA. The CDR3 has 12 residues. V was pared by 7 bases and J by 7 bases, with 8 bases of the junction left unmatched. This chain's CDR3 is CSGIGQGLEAFF. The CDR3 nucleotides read TGCAGCGGAATCGGACAGGGCCTTGAAGCTTTCTTT.

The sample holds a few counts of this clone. In nucleotides, the CDR3 is TGTGCCAGCAGCGTAGAAGGGGTAGGCACTGAAGCTTTCTTT. Translation: CASSVEGVGTEAFF. This chain joins TRBV9 and TRBJ1-1, with D possibly matching TRBD1 (5 bases). This CDR3 has 14 residues. The V gene's germline CDR1 is SGDLS and CDR2 YYNGEE. The germline V and J ends were trimmed by 0 bases and 4 bases, with 10 bases remaining between them.

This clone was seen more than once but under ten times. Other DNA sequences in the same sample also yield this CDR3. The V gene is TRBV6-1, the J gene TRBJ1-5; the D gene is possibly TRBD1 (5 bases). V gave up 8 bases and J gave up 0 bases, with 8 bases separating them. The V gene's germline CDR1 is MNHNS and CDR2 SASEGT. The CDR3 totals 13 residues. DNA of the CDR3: TGTGCCAGCGGGGGGTATAGCAATCAGCCCCAGCATTTT. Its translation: CASGGYSNQPQHF.

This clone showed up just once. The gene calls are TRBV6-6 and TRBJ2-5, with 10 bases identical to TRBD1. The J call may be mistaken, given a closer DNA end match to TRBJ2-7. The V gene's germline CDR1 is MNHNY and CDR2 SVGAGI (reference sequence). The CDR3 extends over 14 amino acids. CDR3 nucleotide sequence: TGTGCCAGCACGTCCGGACAGGGGGCCTACGAGCAGTACTTC. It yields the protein CASTSGQGAYEQYF.

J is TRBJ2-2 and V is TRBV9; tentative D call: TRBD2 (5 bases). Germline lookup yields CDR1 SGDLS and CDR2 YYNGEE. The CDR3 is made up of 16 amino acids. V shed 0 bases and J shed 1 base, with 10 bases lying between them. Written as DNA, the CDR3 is TGTGCCAGCAGCGTAGCTGGGAGAGGGAACACCGGGGAGCTGTTTTTT. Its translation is CASSVAGRGNTGELFF.

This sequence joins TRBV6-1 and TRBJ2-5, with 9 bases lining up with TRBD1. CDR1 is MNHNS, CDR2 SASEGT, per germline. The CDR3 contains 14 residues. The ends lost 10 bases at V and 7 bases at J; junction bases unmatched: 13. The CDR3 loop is CATSGKDRGGTQYF. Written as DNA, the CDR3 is TGTGCCACCAGCGGGAAGGACAGGGGTGGGACCCAGTACTTC.

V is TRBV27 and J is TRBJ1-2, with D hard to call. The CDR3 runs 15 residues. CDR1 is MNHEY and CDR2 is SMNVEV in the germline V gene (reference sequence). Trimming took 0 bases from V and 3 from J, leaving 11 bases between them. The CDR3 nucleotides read TGTGCCAGCAGTTTATCTTTCAGCCAGCACTATGGCTACACCTTC. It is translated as CASSLSFSQHYGYTF.

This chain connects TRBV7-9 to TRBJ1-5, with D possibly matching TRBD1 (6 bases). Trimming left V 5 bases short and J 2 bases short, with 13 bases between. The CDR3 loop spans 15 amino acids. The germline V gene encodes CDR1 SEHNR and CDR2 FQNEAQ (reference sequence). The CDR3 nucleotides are TGTGCCAGCAGCCCCCAAGGGGGTGGCAATCAGCCCCAGCATTTT. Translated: CASSPQGGGNQPQHF.

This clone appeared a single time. The CDR3 DNA reads as TGTGCCAGCAGCCGTCCTGTTGCGGGACTGCAGTACTTC. Its protein is CASSRPVAGLQYF. This rearrangement joins TRBV5-6 to TRBJ2-7; D perhaps matches TRBD2 (6 bases). There are 13 residues in the CDR3. Trimming pared 4 bases from V and 9 bases from J, leaving 17 bases between. Germline V CDR1 and CDR2: SGHDT, YYEEEE.

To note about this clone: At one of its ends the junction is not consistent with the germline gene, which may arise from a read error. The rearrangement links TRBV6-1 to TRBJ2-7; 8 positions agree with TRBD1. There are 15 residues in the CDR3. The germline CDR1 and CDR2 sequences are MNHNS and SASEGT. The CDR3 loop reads CASREGQGAPYEQYF. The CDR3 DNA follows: TGTGCCAGCAGGGAAGGACAGGGAGCCCCCTACGAGCAGTACTTC.

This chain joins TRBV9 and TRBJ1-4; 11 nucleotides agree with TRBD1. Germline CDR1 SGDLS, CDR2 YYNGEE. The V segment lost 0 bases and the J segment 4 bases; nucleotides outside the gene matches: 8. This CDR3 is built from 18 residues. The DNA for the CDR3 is TGTGCCAGCAGCGTAGGTCCCGGGACAGGGGGGTATAATGAAAAACTGTTTTTT. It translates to CASSVGPGTGGYNEKLFF.

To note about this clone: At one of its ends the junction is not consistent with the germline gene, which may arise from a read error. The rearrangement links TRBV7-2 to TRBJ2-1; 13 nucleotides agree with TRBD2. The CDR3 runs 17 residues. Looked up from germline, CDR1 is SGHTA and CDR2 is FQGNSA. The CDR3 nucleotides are TGTGCCAGCAGACCAACTAGCGGGAGGGGACGCTACAGTGAGCAGTTCTTC. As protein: CASRPTSGRGRYSEQFF.